The clone carrying this T cell receptor beta chain was seen at least ten times. The CDR3 covers 14 residues. Trimming took off 3 bases at V and 5 bases at J, with 14 bases between the two ends. CDR1 MGHRA and CDR2 YSYEKL come from the germline V gene. 5'RACE generated cDNA with 10-nucleotide random UMIs. In every sequencing run, more than 170 million TCR-beta sequences were generated from 15-18 subjects. A single record per CDR3 protein comes from TCRdb applying MiXCR to the 5' RACE reads. This sample has some 100,000 distinct CDR3 sequences, with around 14% found just once. The time point here: longitudinal time-point 2. This sample stems from a study of neurological immune-mediated disorders.

The chain couples TRBV4-1 to TRBJ2-7; D is unclear. The TCR sequence derives from a female donor with HTLV-1-associated myelopathy (HAM/TSP). Sequencing input: PBMCs. This CDR3 reads CASSHPGISNEQYF. The CDR3 bases are TGCGCCAGCAGCCACCCGGGCATATCCAACGAGCAGTACTTC.